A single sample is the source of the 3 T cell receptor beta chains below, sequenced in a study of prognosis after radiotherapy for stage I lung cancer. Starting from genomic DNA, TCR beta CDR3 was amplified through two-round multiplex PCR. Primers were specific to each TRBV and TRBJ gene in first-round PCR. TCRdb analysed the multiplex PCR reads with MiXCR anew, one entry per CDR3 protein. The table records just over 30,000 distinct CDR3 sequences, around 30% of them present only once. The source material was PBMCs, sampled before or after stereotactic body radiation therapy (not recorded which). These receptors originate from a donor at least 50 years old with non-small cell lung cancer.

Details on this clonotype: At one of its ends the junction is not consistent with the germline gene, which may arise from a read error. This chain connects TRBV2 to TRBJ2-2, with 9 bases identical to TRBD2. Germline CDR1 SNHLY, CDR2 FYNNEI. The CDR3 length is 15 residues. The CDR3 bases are TGTGCCAGCAGGGGGGTAGCGGGAGCCACCGGGGATCTGTTTTTT. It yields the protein CASRGVAGATGDLFF.

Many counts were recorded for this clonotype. CDR3 protein: CASSPGAGAIGELFF. CDR3 sequence (DNA): TGTGCCAGCTCACCGGGTGCGGGGGCGATCGGGGAGCTGTTTTTT. The chain joins TRBV18 to TRBJ2-2; D may be TRBD2 (7 bases). Germline CDR1 and CDR2: KGHSH and LQKENI. V was pared by 3 bases and J by 7 bases, with 15 bases between. The CDR3 has 15 amino acids.

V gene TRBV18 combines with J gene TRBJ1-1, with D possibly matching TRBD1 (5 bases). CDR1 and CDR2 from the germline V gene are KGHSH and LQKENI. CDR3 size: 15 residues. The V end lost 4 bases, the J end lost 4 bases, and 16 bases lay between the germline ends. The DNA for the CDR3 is TGTGCCAGCTCACGATATGCAGGGTTGACCACTGAAGCTTTCTTT. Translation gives CASSRYAGLTTEAFF.